These 13 T cell receptor beta chains originate from one sample sequenced in a study of PD-1 blockade in classical Hodgkin lymphoma. Time point indicated: cycle 4 day 1 (C4D1), after six to seven weeks of nivolumab. Each of the patients experienced relapse following autologous stem cell transplantation, and their brentuximab vedotin exposure differed. Thawed PBMCs were the source of CD4+ T cells, purified by magnetic negative selection. Some clones are missing from TCRdb's copy, which holds only in-frame ones; the method was immunoSEQ multiplex PCR. The sample consists of about 18,000 clones, approximately 77% of them appearing once. The material sequenced was CD4+ T cells from blood, taken before the fourth cycle of nivolumab. The receptors originated from a human donor with classical Hodgkin lymphoma.

The chain links TRBV11-2 to TRBJ2-7; no clear D. V gave up 3 bases and J gave up 6 bases, with 6 bases separating them. Per the germline V gene, CDR1 is SGHAT and CDR2 is FQNNGV. This CDR3 region has 11 residues. The CDR3 DNA reads TGTGCCAGCAGCTTTAATCTCGAGCAGTACTTC. It translates to CASSFNLEQYF. Drawing the rest from reference TRBV11-2 and TRBJ2-7, the complete variable domain is EAGVAQSPRYKIIEKRQSVAFWCNPISGHATLYWYQQILGQGPKLLIQFQNNGVVDDSQLPKDRFSAERLKGVDSTLKIQPAKLEDSAVYLCASSFNLEQYFGPGTRLTVT.

This clone was observed a handful of times. This chain links TRBV11-2 with TRBJ1-6, with TRBD1 as a possible D gene (6 bases). Per germline, CDR1 SGHAT and CDR2 FQNNGV. This CDR3 is built from 16 residues. The V gene lost 3 bases and the J gene lost 7 bases, with 16 bases spanning the gap. This CDR3 reads CASSFPMGGANSPLHF. The CDR3 bases are TGTGCCAGCAGCTTCCCTATGGGGGGGGCGAATTCACCCCTCCACTTT. Drawing the rest from reference TRBV11-2 and TRBJ1-6, the complete variable domain is EAGVAQSPRYKIIEKRQSVAFWCNPISGHATLYWYQQILGQGPKLLIQFQNNGVVDDSQLPKDRFSAERLKGVDSTLKIQPAKLEDSAVYLCASSFPMGGANSPLHFGNGTRLTVT.

This rearrangement joins TRBV5-5 to TRBJ2-5; TRBD2 is a possible D gene (5 bases). CDR1 is SGHKS and CDR2 is YYEKEE in the germline V gene (reference sequence). Trimming left V 4 bases short and J 2 bases short, with 9 bases between. The CDR3 consists of 13 residues. The CDR3 DNA sequence: TGTGCCAGCAGCCCACTAGTACAAGAGACCCAGTACTTC. Encoded protein: CASSPLVQETQYF.

This clone came up a few times. This chain links TRBV19 with TRBJ2-1; D is undetermined. The CDR3 spans 12 residues. Deletions cut 6 bases from V and 10 bases from J, with 13 bases between. In germline, CDR1 is LNHDA, CDR2 SQIVND (reference sequence). The CDR3 sequence: CASSPGHKEQFF. The CDR3 DNA follows: TGTGCCAGTAGCCCGGGCCATAAGGAGCAGTTCTTC.

The chain is built from TRBV5-6 and TRBJ2-7; D possibly uses TRBD1 or TRBD2 (7 bases each). V lost 4 bases and J lost 5, with 31 bases in between. The CDR3 is made up of 19 amino acids. Germline lookup yields CDR1 SGHDT and CDR2 YYEEEE. CDR3 bases: TGTGCCAGCAGCGCCGACAGGGACTACCACCTCCTACGGACCAACGAGCAGTACGTC. Translated: CASSADRDYHLLRTNEQYV.

The CDR3 region has the DNA TGTGCCAGCAGCTTGTCCAAAAGCTATGGCTACACCTTC. Translation: CASSLSKSYGYTF. The chain is built from TRBV5-4 and TRBJ1-2, with D unresolved. This CDR3 comprises 13 residues. Trimming pared 1 base from V and 4 bases from J, leaving 8 bases between. Germline V gene sequence: CDR1 SGHNT, CDR2 YYREEE (reference sequence).

CDR3 DNA: TGTGCCAGCAGTGAAAGGGGACATTCGAACACTGAAGCTTTCTTT. It encodes CASSERGHSNTEAFF. The V gene is TRBV6-1, the J gene TRBJ1-1; tentatively, D is TRBD1 (6 bases). V was pared by 2 bases and J by 1 base, with 11 bases between. Germline V gene lookup returns CDR1 MNHNS and CDR2 SASEGT. The CDR3 sequence is 15 residues long.

This sequence joins TRBV27 and TRBJ1-5; D may be TRBD1 (5 bases). The CDR3 contains 18 residues. Per germline, CDR1 MNHEY and CDR2 SMNVEV (reference sequence). V lost 3 bases and J lost 0, with 18 bases in between. CDR3 coding DNA: TGTGCCAGCAGTTTTCTTCCCAGGGATGGAGATAGCAATCAGCCCCAGCATTTT. Amino acid sequence: CASSFLPRDGDSNQPQHF.

The chain combines TRBV11-2 with TRBJ2-5, with TRBD2 matching 12 bases. Germline V gene sequence: CDR1 SGHAT, CDR2 FQNNGV. The CDR3 loop spans 17 amino acids. V gave up 5 bases and J gave up 4 bases; unmatched junction bases: 11. The CDR3 region has the DNA TGTGCCAGCAGCCCCAACCCTAGCGGGAGGGGGAGAGAGACCCAGTACTTC. It is translated as CASSPNPSGRGRETQYF.

This clone was found a few times. The rearrangement joins TRBV27 to TRBJ1-5, with 7 bases fitting TRBD1. Germline CDR1 and CDR2: MNHEY and SMNVEV (reference sequence). V lost 6 bases, J lost 6 bases, and 14 bases stayed unmatched. The CDR3 is 16 residues long. The CDR3 nucleotides are TGTGCCAGCAGACCCACGTCCAGGGGGGGGAGTCAGCCCCAGCATTTT. As protein: CASRPTSRGGSQPQHF.

This clone was detected a few times. DNA of the CDR3: TGTGCCACCAGCAGAACAGGGAACACTGAAGCTTTCTTT. It translates to CATSRTGNTEAFF. The chain carries TRBV15 and TRBJ1-1, with a possible D match to TRBD1 (5 bases). Trimming left V 2 bases short and J 1 base short, with 5 bases between. There are 13 residues in the CDR3. Germline V gene data show CDR1 as LNHNV and CDR2 as YYDKDF (reference sequence).

J is TRBJ1-1 and V is TRBV10-3, with D unclear. Germline CDR1 and CDR2: ENHRY and SYGVKD. Trimming shortened V by 5 bases and J by 2 bases, and 12 bases separated the two germline ends. The CDR3 runs 14 residues. CDR3 DNA sequence: TGTGCCATCAGTAACCCGGGAAAAAACACTGAAGCTTTCTTT. This codes for CAISNPGKNTEAFF.

This clone was detected only a few times. The chain is built from TRBV2 and TRBJ1-5; no firm D call. The V end lost 3 bases, the J end lost 4 bases, and 13 bases lay between the germline ends. The CDR3 is 15 residues long. Germline V lookup: CDR1 SNHLY, CDR2 FYNNEI. The CDR3 bases are TGTGCCAGCAGTGAGTTGGGGAGCGGAAATCAGCCCCAGCATTTT. Its translation is CASSELGSGNQPQHF.